The rows below give T cell receptor beta chains drawn from one sample of a study of T cell responses to AZD1222 COVID-19 vaccine. The repertoire was sequenced with immunoSEQ multiplex PCR; TCRdb's copy has only in-frame clones and lacks some. The table lists about 110,000 clones, roughly 87% of them singletons. This specimen consisted of peripheral blood, obtained on day 0 of AZD1222 vaccination. The receptors come from an adult in good health. Both conserved end residues are part of each CDR3. Fields, in order: clone size, D gene, J gene, V gene, CDR3 protein, CDR3 DNA. A D gene is named only where the DNA matches it firmly. The size entry is marked missing in some rows and otherwise reads once, few, many or a size class.

size: NA
D: NA
J: TRBJ2-7
V: TRBV5-4
CDR3: CASSFASYEQYF
DNA: TGTGCCAGCAGCTTTGCCTCCTACGAGCAGTACTTC

size: once
D: NA
J: TRBJ2-1
V: TRBV9
CDR3: CASSVVFRGNEQFF
DNA: TGTGCCAGCAGCGTAGTCTTCCGGGGTAATGAGCAGTTCTTC

size: NA
D: NA
J: TRBJ2-1
V: TRBV28
CDR3: CASQGWTIEQFF
DNA: TGTGCTTCACAGGGATGGACAATTGAGCAGTTCTTC

size: once
D: TRBD2
J: TRBJ2-3
V: TRBV28
CDR3: CASSLTPAGGTDTQYF
DNA: TGTGCCAGCAGTTTGACTCCGGCGGGAGGAACAGATACGCAGTATTTT

size: NA
D: TRBD1
J: TRBJ1-1
V: TRBV6-1
CDR3: CASSDVGQVDSTEAFF
DNA: TGTGCCAGCAGTGATGTCGGACAGGTTGATAGCACTGAAGCTTTCTTT

size: NA
D: TRBD1
J: TRBJ2-1
V: TRBV30
CDR3: CAWRPPTGGYNEQFF
DNA: TGTGCCTGGAGGCCCCCGACAGGGGGCTACAATGAGCAGTTCTTC

size: NA
D: NA
J: TRBJ1-4
V: TRBV7-2
CDR3: CASSLQAGGGEKLFF
DNA: TGTGCCAGCAGCCTACAGGCCGGGGGGGGAGAAAAACTGTTTTTT

size: NA
D: NA
J: TRBJ1-6
V: TRBV7-2
CDR3: CASSFGESPLHF
DNA: TGTGCCAGCAGCTTCGGGGAATCACCCCTCCACTTT

size: once
D: NA
J: TRBJ1-1
V: TRBV28
CDR3: CASSLVQNTEAFF
DNA: TGTGCCAGCAGTTTAGTCCAGAACACTGAAGCTTTCTTT

size: few
D: TRBD1
J: TRBJ1-5
V: TRBV4-3
CDR3: CASSPTGNSNQPQHF
DNA: TGCGCCAGCAGCCCGACAGGGAACAGCAATCAGCCCCAGCATTTT

size: NA
D: NA
J: TRBJ2-5
V: TRBV7-9
CDR3: CASSLAGGRETQYF
DNA: TGTGCCAGCAGCTTAGCCGGGGGGCGGGAGACCCAGTACTTC

size: NA
D: TRBD1
J: TRBJ2-7
V: TRBV11-2
CDR3: CASSLGSTGTGYEQYF
DNA: TGTGCCAGCAGCTTGGGCTCCACCGGGACAGGCTACGAGCAGTACTTC

size: medium-sized
D: NA
J: TRBJ1-4
V: TRBV5-6
CDR3: CASSLADSGTREKLFF
DNA: TGTGCCAGCAGCTTGGCTGACTCCGGAACGCGCGAAAAACTGTTTTTT

size: NA
D: NA
J: TRBJ2-7
V: TRBV2
CDR3: CASSVPVMGKVF
DNA: TGTGCCAGCAGTGTCCCGGTAATGGGCAAGGTTTTC